The clone carrying this T cell receptor (beta chain) has more than one count but fewer than ten. Its antigen is undetermined. Primed by a sample-barcoded 5' primer and a J-beta primer mix, a second PCR proceeded for 7 to 11 cycles. TCRdb re-derived calls from the 5' RACE reads in MiXCR, one entry per CDR3 protein. The table has hundreds of thousands of distinct CDR3 sequences, about a quarter seen once; the top ten hold approximately 3.6%. The data were taken from a study of blood T cells in healthy people across ages. Study-wide results and limits: Greater diversity and more naive CD4+ cells were seen in long-lived donors than in aged donors.

These sequences were also reported in another study, on T cells of mothers and their children.

This receptor was taken from a boy aged 2-15 years in good health. The sample comprised blood.

Here the CDR3 reads CSAQDRIQETQYF. In DNA, the CDR3 is TGCAGTGCGCAAGACAGGATCCAAGAGACCCAGTACTTC. The chain has TRBV20-1 and TRBJ2-1, with D perhaps matching TRBD1 (6 bases). The closer fit of TRBJ2-5 to the DNA end suggests the J call may be wrong. CDR1 is DFQATT, CDR2 SNEGSKA, per germline (reference sequence). This CDR3 is built from 13 residues.